This TCR beta chain was obtained from a study of blood T cell repertoires in COVID-19. Study-wide context: COVID-19 samples collected from the United States, Italy and Spain covered acute and convalescent phases. T cells, B-cell-depleted T cells, or PBMCs provided the cDNA or gDNA that served as material.

The CDR3 spans 14 residues. The germline V gene has CDR1 MNHEY and CDR2 SMNVEV (reference sequence). The V end was cut by 2 bases, the J end by 0 bases, with 7 bases between. The authors' processing: Cell counts per sample came from amplifying reference gene primers. Libraries were prepared by immunoSEQ multiplex PCR; TCRdb keeps only in-frame clonotypes and omits some of them. V and J calls and clone size are copied from that table; D and trimming were computed from the DNA. The sample lists around 140,000 clones, roughly 79% seen once, with roughly 9% in the top ten. Sequencing was carried out using peripheral blood. The gene calls are TRBV27 and TRBJ2-5; D is possibly TRBD2 (5 bases). The TCR sequence derives from a woman aged 55-70 years with active or convalescent COVID-19. CDR3 residues: CASSLGGHQETQYF. CDR3 nucleotides: TGTGCCAGCAGTTTAGGAGGACACCAAGAGACCCAGTACTTC.